This passage covers 9 T cell receptor beta chains from one sample sequenced in a study of STAT3 mutations in large granular lymphocyte leukemia. Study results and limitations: Every T-LGLL patient had at least one immunodominant TCRbeta clonotype.

These receptors have no known antigen. Some clones are missing from TCRdb's copy, which holds only in-frame ones; the method was immunoSEQ multiplex PCR. The sample has some 30,000 clones; about 74% are singletons. The sample taken for sequencing was peripheral blood mononuclear cells. The receptors here all came from a woman aged 45-65 years with T-cell large granular lymphocyte leukemia. Some clones in this sample may be carry-over from other donors' samples.

Here the CDR3 DNA reads TGTGCCAGCAGCTTGGCGGTCGGAAACTACGAGCAGTACTTC. Encoded protein: CASSLAVGNYEQYF. The chain has TRBV5-4 and TRBJ2-7; D gene ambiguous. The V and J ends lost 0 bases and 3 bases respectively, with 10 bases between them. Germline V lookup: CDR1 SGHNT, CDR2 YYREEE (reference sequence). The length of the CDR3 is 14 residues.

This chain connects TRBV10-3 to TRBJ2-3, with D possibly matching TRBD2 (5 bases). The length of the CDR3 is 16 residues. Germline V gene sequence: CDR1 ENHRY, CDR2 SYGVKD. V was cut by 6 bases and J by 2 bases, with 18 bases left in between. CDR3 sequence reads: CAIRTRPGDFTDTQYF. CDR3 sequence (DNA): TGTGCCATCAGAACTAGGCCAGGTGACTTCACAGATACGCAGTATTTT.

This clone has just one count. V gene TRBV18 combines with J gene TRBJ2-7; unclear D gene. Germline CDR1 KGHSH, CDR2 LQKENI. The CDR3 has 13 residues. V was trimmed by 5 bases and J by 7 bases, leaving 15 bases between them. The CDR3 region has the DNA TGTGCCAGCTCAATCGGAGAAGCCCGGGAGCAGTACTTC. It yields the protein CASSIGEAREQYF.

V is TRBV19 and J is TRBJ2-7; 11 nucleotides agree with TRBD1. Germline V CDR1 and CDR2: LNHDA, SQIVND (reference sequence). This CDR3 comprises 17 residues. V lost 6 bases and J lost 3; bases outside the gene matches: 13. CDR3 loop: CASSRGQGAGKFYEQYF. The CDR3 nucleotides read TGTGCCAGTAGCCGAGGACAGGGGGCGGGAAAGTTCTACGAGCAGTACTTC.

The chain couples TRBV29-1 to TRBJ2-7; 9 positions match TRBD2. The J segment lost 6 bases and the V segment lost 4 bases, leaving 7 bases of the junction unmatched. The CDR3 sequence is 13 residues long. Germline V gene lookup returns CDR1 SQVTM and CDR2 ANQGSEA. DNA of the CDR3: TGCAGCGTTGTTTCAGCGGGAGGACGCGAGCAGTACTTC. It yields the protein CSVVSAGGREQYF.

The chain uses TRBV13 and TRBJ1-1; D is undetermined. Germline-derived CDR1 and CDR2 are PRHDT and FYEKMQ (reference sequence). CDR3 length: 13 amino acids. Trimming shortened V by 4 bases and J by 6 bases, and 12 bases separated the two germline ends. The CDR3 loop reads CASSSRYAPEAFF. The CDR3 DNA sequence: TGTGCCAGCAGCTCAAGATATGCCCCTGAAGCTTTCTTT.

V gene TRBV5-1 combines with J gene TRBJ2-2; 10 positions agree with TRBD1. The germline CDR1 and CDR2 sequences are SGHRS and YFSETQ. The CDR3 has 16 residues. Trimming took 2 bases from V and 5 from J; bases not matched to a gene: 6. Here the CDR3 DNA reads TGCGCCAGCAGCTTTCCTGGGACAGGGGTGACCGGGGAGCTGTTTTTT. Amino acids: CASSFPGTGVTGELFF. The whole variable domain, filled in from reference TRBV5-1 and TRBJ2-2, reads KAGVTQTPRYLIKTRGQQVTLSCSPISGHRSVSWYQQTPGQGLQFLFEYFSETQRNKGNFPGRFSGRQFSNSRSEMNVSTLELGDSALYLCASSFPGTGVTGELFFGEGSRLTVL.

The chain employs TRBV5-1 and TRBJ1-1; a possible D gene is TRBD1 (5 bases). This CDR3 has 15 residues. Germline V CDR1 and CDR2: SGHRS, YFSETQ. V was clipped by 5 bases and J by 3 bases, with 17 bases between them. The DNA for the CDR3 is TGCGCCAGCAGACGTCAAGTCGTGGGGGACACTGAAGCTTTCTTT. Protein: CASRRQVVGDTEAFF. Using reference TRBV5-1 and TRBJ1-1 for the parts outside the CDR3, the full variable domain is KAGVTQTPRYLIKTRGQQVTLSCSPISGHRSVSWYQQTPGQGLQFLFEYFSETQRNKGNFPGRFSGRQFSNSRSEMNVSTLELGDSALYLCASRRQVVGDTEAFFGQGTRLTVV.

The V gene is TRBV4-1, the J gene TRBJ2-2, with 9 bases aligning to TRBD2. CDR1 and CDR2 from the germline V gene are MGHRA and YSYEKL. J gave up 3 bases and V 4 bases, and 6 bases lay outside the gene matches. The CDR3 extends over 16 amino acids. The CDR3 DNA sequence: TGCGCCAGCAGCCCCATAGCGGGAGAGGACACCGGGGAGCTGTTTTTT. Protein sequence: CASSPIAGEDTGELFF.